The source of this T cell receptor beta chain is a study of shared clonotypes between healthy human individuals. Background on the study: Participating donors consisted of a couple of women and three men aged 18 to 49.

Note on this clone: Antigen: not known.

Study-level results: The study found lower generation probabilities in non-shared clonotypes than in those shared by all four donors. Generally, naive subsets came out with larger estimated richness than memory subsets.

Generated by immunoSEQ multiplex PCR, the TCRdb table keeps only in-frame clones and is missing some. The sample shows roughly 770,000 clones, about 96% of them seen only once. Naive-designated CD8 cells lacked CD45RO, were positively enriched for CCR7, and omitted terminally differentiated effector memory CD45RA+ cells. Each of the donors was a healthy adult who was HIV-negative and had not had a recent acute infection or vaccination. The sequence derives from a man aged 30 to 45 in good health. The specimen sequenced was naive CD8+ T cells sorted from blood.

CDR3: CASSSQPGLAVNKQFF. CDR3 bases: TGTGCCAGCAGCAGTCAACCGGGACTAGCGGTAAATAAGCAGTTCTTC. The genes are TRBV7-9 and TRBJ2-1; 11 bases agree with TRBD2. After removal of 5 bases from V and 11 bases from J, the junction contained 14 bases not matched to a gene. This CDR3 comprises 16 residues. The germline gives CDR1 SEHNR, CDR2 FQNEAQ (reference sequence). Complete variable domain (other parts from reference TRBV7-9 and TRBJ2-1): DTGVSQNPRHKITKRGQNVTFRCDPISEHNRLYWYRQTLGQGPEFLTYFQNEAQLEKSRLLSDRFSAERPKGSFSTLEIQRTEQGDSAMYLCASSSQPGLAVNKQFFGPGTRLTVL.